This T cell receptor beta chain was sequenced in a study of CD8 T cells in ankylosing spondylitis. On this clonotype: Its antigen is unknown.

Overall study findings and caveats: Disease-linked clones reportedly showed significant enrichment in matched ankylosing spondylitis synovial fluid. A motif of 7 to 9 highly homologous TCR beta variants was seen as apparently characteristic of ankylosing spondylitis blood.

Germline lookup yields CDR1 SGHRS and CDR2 YFSETQ. Trimming at V came to 0 bases and at J to 5 bases, leaving 4 bases not matched to a gene. CDR3 size: 15 residues. Making use of molecular barcodes, quantitative 5'-RACE generated TCR beta libraries. TCRdb ran MiXCR on the 5' RACE reads and lists one entry per CDR3 protein. The sample lists roughly 250,000 distinct CDR3 sequences, roughly 10% occurring once. This receptor was identified in a male donor with ankylosing spondylitis or in good health (not recorded which). This sequence joins TRBV5-1 and TRBJ2-5; TRBD2 agrees at 10 bases. Sequenced material: blood, either unsorted or a sorted T cell fraction (not recorded which). The CDR3 DNA sequence: TGCGCCAGCAGCTTGGAGGGACTAGCGCGTGAGACCCAGTACTTC. This codes for CASSLEGLARETQYF.